This paragraph covers one T cell receptor beta chain sequence. The target antigen is unknown. The data were taken from a study of long-term antiretroviral therapy in people with HIV. Study observations and caveats: The repertoire was dominated at all time points by clones expanded before ART. Relative to control repertoires, HIV repertoires exhibited narrower CDR3 length ranges.

Samples were assayed with immunoSEQ v3.0 at survey level. TCRdb's table, derived via immunoSEQ multiplex PCR, lists solely in-frame clones and lacks some. The table shows about 17,000 clones, with approximately 80% occurring only once. CDR1 SQVTM and CDR2 ANQGSEA come from the germline V gene. The CDR3 consists of 16 residues. J gave up 3 bases and V 2 bases, and 8 bases lay outside the gene matches. DNA was extracted from approximately 0.95-9.8 million thawed cryopreserved PBMC. The chain recombines TRBV29-1 with TRBJ2-1; TRBD1 aligns across 9 bases. This clonotype was sampled from a man aged 50 to 59 with HIV. The source material was unsorted PBMCs, sampled 0.3 years before starting antiretroviral therapy. Here the CDR3 reads CSVEPRDRENYNEQFF. In DNA form, the CDR3 reads TGCAGCGTTGAACCTAGGGACAGGGAGAACTACAATGAGCAGTTCTTC.